These T cell receptor beta chains were read from a single sample in a study of cytomegalovirus exposure and HLA in healthy donors. Produced via immunoSEQ multiplex PCR; TCRdb's table is partial and in-frame only. Here the sample spans about 55,000 clones, approximately 90% being singletons. The sequencing input was PBMCs. The receptors were sampled from a young man in good health and CMV-seronegative. Both conserved end residues are part of each CDR3. The order of the fields is J gene, D gene, V gene, clone size, CDR3 DNA, CDR3 protein. A D gene is named only where the DNA matches it firmly. Clone sizes are given selectively: once, few, many, or a class where the clone is expanded.

TRBJ1-1	TRBD1	TRBV28	-	TGTGCCAGCAGTGCCTACAGGGGCGAGGGAACTGAAGCTTTCTTT	CASSAYRGEGTEAFF
TRBJ2-1	-	TRBV7-2	-	TGTGCCAGCAGCTTAGGGGAGGCTAGACCCAATGAGCAGTTCTTC	CASSLGEARPNEQFF
TRBJ1-1	-	TRBV5-1	once	TGCGCCAGCAGCTCAAGCCCATCAATGAACACTGAAGCTTTCTTT	CASSSSPSMNTEAFF
TRBJ2-7	-	TRBV6-1	-	TGTGCCAGCAATCTAGGTGCCGAGCAGTACTTC	CASNLGAEQYF
TRBJ2-1	-	TRBV11-2	-	TGTGCCAGCAGCCAGACTAGTTACAATGAGCAGTTCTTC	CASSQTSYNEQFF
TRBJ2-5	TRBD1	TRBV7-2	-	TGTGCCAGCAGCTTCGGGGGACAGGGTGGCGAGACCCAGTACTTC	CASSFGGQGGETQYF
TRBJ2-1	-	TRBV4-2	-	TGTGCCAGCAGCCAAGATCAGGGAGGAGATGAGCAGTTCTTC	CASSQDQGGDEQFF
TRBJ2-1	TRBD1	TRBV10-3	-	TGTGCCATCAGCCGCGGACAGGGGGCGCAAGTTTCGTCCTACAATGAGCAGTTCTTC	CAISRGQGAQVSSYNEQFF
TRBJ1-5	-	TRBV2	once	TGTGCCAGCAGTGAAATTGCGACAAATCAGCCCCAGCATTTT	CASSEIATNQPQHF